This is a list of T cell receptor beta chains from one sample in a study of blood T cell repertoires in COVID-19. Profiled with immunoSEQ multiplex PCR; TCRdb holds only in-frame clones, not every one. The data contain 250,000 to 350,000 clones, 89% of them singletons. Sequenced sample: peripheral blood. The receptors derive from a man aged 18 to 29 who had recovered from COVID-19. Each CDR3 is given with its conserved first and last residue. A D gene is named only where the DNA matches it firmly. Clone size appears in some rows only: once, few, many, or a class for an expanded clone.

D gene: TRBD1; J gene: TRBJ2-7; V gene: TRBV29-1; clone size: .; CDR3 DNA: TGCAGCGCCGGGGTGGACAGGGAATACGAGCAGTACTTC; CDR3 protein: CSAGVDREYEQYF
D gene: .; J gene: TRBJ2-1; V gene: TRBV15; clone size: .; CDR3 DNA: TGTGCCACCAGCAGGGACATTAGCTCCTACAATGAGCAGTTCTTC; CDR3 protein: CATSRDISSYNEQFF
D gene: .; J gene: TRBJ1-1; V gene: TRBV10-3; clone size: .; CDR3 DNA: TGTGCCATTAAGGATCTCAAGGCGGGGAGGGGAGGCACTGAAGCTTTCTTT; CDR3 protein: CAIKDLKAGRGGTEAFF
D gene: TRBD2; J gene: TRBJ2-1; V gene: TRBV20-1; clone size: .; CDR3 DNA: TGCAGTGCTAGTAAGGGCGGGGGGGCAGCCAATGAGCAGTTCTTC; CDR3 protein: CSASKGGGAANEQFF
D gene: TRBD1; J gene: TRBJ2-7; V gene: TRBV11-3; clone size: .; CDR3 DNA: TGTGCCAGCAGCTTGGGGGGACAGGGGATCCACGAGCAGTACTTC; CDR3 protein: CASSLGGQGIHEQYF
D gene: TRBD1; J gene: TRBJ1-1; V gene: TRBV6-2/TRBV6-3; clone size: once; CDR3 DNA: TGTGCCAGCAGTTACTCTGCGGACAGGGACACTGAAGCTTTCTTT; CDR3 protein: CASSYSADRDTEAFF
D gene: .; J gene: TRBJ1-5; V gene: TRBV21-1; clone size: .; CDR3 DNA: TGTGCCAGCAGCAAAGCGGCCGGGAAGGGCAATCAGCCCCAGCATTTT; CDR3 protein: CASSKAAGKGNQPQHF
D gene: .; J gene: TRBJ2-3; V gene: TRBV6-5; clone size: .; CDR3 DNA: TGTGCCAGCAATAAGGGGAATACGCAGTATTTT; CDR3 protein: CASNKGNTQYF
D gene: TRBD2; J gene: TRBJ2-1; V gene: TRBV2; clone size: once; CDR3 DNA: TGTGCCAGCAGTGAGACTAGCGGGAGTCTTGAGCAGTTCTTC; CDR3 protein: CASSETSGSLEQFF
D gene: .; J gene: TRBJ2-3; V gene: TRBV19; clone size: .; CDR3 DNA: TGTGCCAGTAGTATAGGAGGGGCGGGGGCCTGGACAGATACGCAGTATTTT; CDR3 protein: CASSIGGAGAWTDTQYF
D gene: .; J gene: TRBJ1-5; V gene: TRBV6-4; clone size: .; CDR3 DNA: TGTGCCAGCAGTGAGACTGCACTCAATCAGCCCCAGCATTTT; CDR3 protein: CASSETALNQPQHF
D gene: TRBD2; J gene: TRBJ2-7; V gene: TRBV6-2/TRBV6-3; clone size: .; CDR3 DNA: TGTGCCAGCAGTAATGGGAGGGGAGAGCAGTACTTC; CDR3 protein: CASSNGRGEQYF
D gene: .; J gene: TRBJ2-3; V gene: TRBV30; clone size: .; CDR3 DNA: TGTGCCTGGATGGGTATAGCGGGCACAGATACGCAGTATTTT; CDR3 protein: CAWMGIAGTDTQYF
D gene: .; J gene: TRBJ1-1; V gene: TRBV27; clone size: .; CDR3 DNA: TGTGCCAGCAGTTTAACCCCCGGGGAAACTGAAGCTTTCTTT; CDR3 protein: CASSLTPGETEAFF
D gene: TRBD2; J gene: TRBJ2-2; V gene: TRBV9; clone size: .; CDR3 DNA: TGTGCCAGCAGCTCTAGGACTAGCTCCACCGGGGAGCTGTTTTTT; CDR3 protein: CASSSRTSSTGELFF
D gene: TRBD1; J gene: TRBJ1-5; V gene: TRBV6-2/TRBV6-3; clone size: .; CDR3 DNA: TGTGCCAGCAGTTACTCGACACAGGGGAATCAGCCCCAGCATTTT; CDR3 protein: CASSYSTQGNQPQHF
D gene: .; J gene: TRBJ1-2; V gene: TRBV7-9; clone size: .; CDR3 DNA: TGTGCCAGCAGCTTAGCACAGGCTAACTATGGCTACACCTTC; CDR3 protein: CASSLAQANYGYTF
D gene: TRBD2; J gene: TRBJ2-1; V gene: TRBV28; clone size: .; CDR3 DNA: TGTGCCAGCAGTCCGGGACTAGCGGGAGGGCCCGGGGATGAGCAGTTCTTC; CDR3 protein: CASSPGLAGGPGDEQFF
D gene: .; J gene: TRBJ1-1; V gene: TRBV7-9; clone size: .; CDR3 DNA: TGTGCCAGCAGCTTAGGAGGAACCTCGGGCACTGAAGCTTTCTTT; CDR3 protein: CASSLGGTSGTEAFF
D gene: .; J gene: TRBJ2-3; V gene: TRBV14; clone size: .; CDR3 DNA: TGTGCCAGCAGCCGAATAGGGGCAGATACGCAGTATTTT; CDR3 protein: CASSRIGADTQYF
D gene: .; J gene: TRBJ1-2; V gene: TRBV5-1; clone size: .; CDR3 DNA: TGCGCCAGCAGTGAGACCCCCGGGAGTGGTGGCTACACCTTC; CDR3 protein: CASSETPGSGGYTF
D gene: TRBD1; J gene: TRBJ1-5; V gene: TRBV28; clone size: .; CDR3 DNA: TGTGCCAGCAGTCCACGGACAGGGGGCCTCGATCAGCCCCAGCATTTT; CDR3 protein: CASSPRTGGLDQPQHF
D gene: TRBD1; J gene: TRBJ2-2; V gene: TRBV27; clone size: .; CDR3 DNA: TGTGCCAGCAGTTTATTCGGGACAGTGAACACCGGGGAGCTGTTTTTT; CDR3 protein: CASSLFGTVNTGELFF
D gene: .; J gene: TRBJ1-4; V gene: TRBV6-5; clone size: .; CDR3 DNA: TGTGCCAGCAGTCTCCGGACTGCCGGCTACGAAAAACTGTTTTTT; CDR3 protein: CASSLRTAGYEKLFF